This is a list of T cell receptor beta chains from one sample in a study of cytomegalovirus exposure and HLA in healthy donors. Repertoires were generated with immunoSEQ multiplex PCR, while TCRdb's copy carries only in-frame clones and drops some. The table lists over 250,000 clones, approximately 86% of them singletons. The sample comprised PBMCs. All receptors come from a young woman in good health and CMV-seronegative. Both conserved end residues are part of each CDR3. D genes are given only for firm matches. The size field is filled for only some rows; it gives once, few, many or a size class.

V: TRBV4-1
D: TRBD2
J: TRBJ2-7
length: 18
size: once
CDR3: CASSQETPTSGRPNEQYF
DNA: TGCGCCAGCAGCCAAGAAACCCCTACTAGCGGGAGGCCCAACGAGCAGTACTTC

V: TRBV19
D: TRBD1
J: TRBJ1-5
length: 17
size: NA
CDR3: CASSMGRPDRPNQPQHF
DNA: TGTGCCAGTAGTATGGGCCGCCCGGACAGGCCCAATCAGCCCCAGCATTTT

V: TRBV1
D: NA
J: TRBJ2-5
length: 17
size: few
CDR3: CTSSQDHLRGKGETQYF
DNA: TGCACCAGCAGCCAAGATCACTTGAGGGGGAAAGGAGAGACCCAGTACTTC

V: TRBV15
D: NA
J: TRBJ1-2
length: 16
size: NA
CDR3: CATSSLKAGSNYGYTF
DNA: TGTGCCACCAGCAGCCTAAAGGCAGGATCTAACTATGGCTACACCTTC

V: TRBV27
D: NA
J: TRBJ1-5
length: 14
size: NA
CDR3: CASSQQYSNQPQHF
DNA: TGTGCCAGCAGTCAACAGTATAGCAATCAGCCCCAGCATTTT

V: TRBV5-4
D: TRBD2
J: TRBJ2-7
length: 14
size: NA
CDR3: CASSLGRGGLEQYF
DNA: TGTGCCAGCAGCCTCGGACGGGGGGGCCTCGAGCAGTACTTC

V: TRBV5-6
D: TRBD1
J: TRBJ1-1
length: 14
size: NA
CDR3: CASSWGTANTEAFF
DNA: TGTGCCAGCAGCTGGGGGACAGCGAACACTGAAGCTTTCTTT

V: TRBV27
D: TRBD2
J: TRBJ2-1
length: 16
size: NA
CDR3: CASSSPGLAGAGEQFF
DNA: TGTGCCAGCAGTTCGCCGGGACTAGCGGGTGCCGGTGAGCAGTTCTTC

V: TRBV28
D: NA
J: TRBJ2-7
length: 11
size: NA
CDR3: CASSSTYEQYF
DNA: TGTGCCAGCAGTTCAACCTACGAGCAGTACTTC

V: TRBV5-1
D: TRBD1
J: TRBJ2-7
length: 16
size: NA
CDR3: CASSPGQGVVVHEQYF
DNA: TGCGCCAGCAGCCCAGGACAGGGCGTCGTTGTCCACGAGCAGTACTTC

V: TRBV7-9
D: NA
J: TRBJ1-1
length: 13
size: NA
CDR3: CASSLSFALQAFF
DNA: TGTGCCAGCAGCTTATCCTTCGCCCTACAAGCTTTCTTT

V: TRBV5-1
D: TRBD1
J: TRBJ2-7
length: 14
size: NA
CDR3: CASSFGTGYYEQYF
DNA: TGCGCCAGCAGCTTCGGGACAGGTTACTACGAGCAGTACTTC

V: TRBV28
D: NA
J: TRBJ1-2
length: 15
size: NA
CDR3: CASSSPGSGGYGYTF
DNA: TGTGCCAGCAGTTCCCCGGGCTCCGGAGGTTATGGCTACACCTTC

V: TRBV5-5
D: NA
J: TRBJ2-7
length: 14
size: NA
CDR3: CASSLDPVSYEQYF
DNA: TGTGCCAGCAGCTTAGATCCAGTTTCCTACGAGCAGTACTTC

V: TRBV28
D: TRBD1
J: TRBJ1-2
length: 15
size: few
CDR3: CASSFPGQGANGYTF
DNA: TGTGCCAGCAGTTTCCCGGGACAGGGGGCTAATGGCTACACCTTC

V: TRBV28
D: TRBD2
J: TRBJ2-7
length: 14
size: NA
CDR3: CASRGTSGSYEQYF
DNA: TGTGCCAGCAGAGGGACTAGCGGATCCTACGAGCAGTACTTC

V: TRBV5-1
D: TRBD1
J: TRBJ1-1
length: 14
size: NA
CDR3: CASSKGQGGTEAFF
DNA: TGCGCCAGCAGCAAAGGACAGGGGGGGACTGAAGCTTTCTTT

V: TRBV6-6
D: NA
J: TRBJ1-2
length: 16
size: once
CDR3: CASSYSGGRSNYGYTF
DNA: TGTGCCAGCAGTTACAGCGGGGGACGTTCTAACTATGGCTACACCTTC

V: TRBV6-5
D: TRBD1
J: TRBJ1-4
length: 13
size: NA
CDR3: CASSLDRVEKLFF
DNA: TGTGCCAGCAGTTTGGACAGGGTTGAAAAACTGTTTTTT

V: TRBV19
D: TRBD1
J: TRBJ1-3
length: 15
size: NA
CDR3: CASSQDRGRGNTIYF
DNA: TGTGCCAGTAGTCAAGACAGGGGGCGAGGAAACACCATATATTTT

V: TRBV7-2
D: NA
J: TRBJ2-7
length: 15
size: NA
CDR3: CASTHPQGKFYEQYF
DNA: TGTGCCAGCACCCACCCCCAGGGGAAGTTCTACGAGCAGTACTTC

V: TRBV30
D: TRBD1
J: TRBJ2-7
length: 15
size: NA
CDR3: CAWSVQGDRAYEQYF
DNA: TGTGCCTGGAGTGTACAGGGGGACAGGGCCTACGAGCAGTACTTC

V: TRBV2
D: TRBD2
J: TRBJ2-1
length: 13
size: NA
CDR3: CASRLAGEGEQFF
DNA: TGTGCCAGCCGACTAGCGGGAGAGGGTGAGCAGTTCTTC

V: TRBV2
D: TRBD1
J: TRBJ1-2
length: 13
size: few
CDR3: CASSVKGAYGYTF
DNA: TGTGCCAGCAGTGTCAAGGGGGCCTATGGCTACACCTTC

V: TRBV4-1
D: TRBD2
J: TRBJ2-7
length: 16
size: NA
CDR3: CASSQSPGLGGYEQYF
DNA: TGCGCCAGCAGCCAATCTCCGGGACTAGGTGGCTACGAGCAGTACTTC

V: TRBV5-6
D: TRBD1
J: TRBJ2-1
length: 14
size: NA
CDR3: CASSWTGFYNEQFF
DNA: TGTGCCAGCAGCTGGACAGGGTTCTACAATGAGCAGTTCTTC

V: TRBV19
D: NA
J: TRBJ1-5
length: 16
size: NA
CDR3: CASSFAPGGSKQPQHF
DNA: TGTGCCAGTAGTTTCGCCCCGGGAGGCAGCAAACAGCCCCAGCATTTT

V: TRBV30
D: TRBD1
J: TRBJ1-1
length: 14
size: NA
CDR3: CAWSSAGGKTEAFF
DNA: TGTGCCTGGAGTAGCGCAGGGGGGAAAACTGAAGCTTTCTTT

V: TRBV5-6
D: TRBD1
J: TRBJ2-1
length: 15
size: NA
CDR3: CASSFRQGADNEQFF
DNA: TGTGCCAGCAGCTTCCGACAGGGGGCCGACAATGAGCAGTTCTTC

V: TRBV7-8
D: TRBD1
J: TRBJ2-7
length: 14
size: NA
CDR3: CASSLDRGAYEQYF
DNA: TGTGCCAGCAGCTTGGACAGGGGCGCCTACGAGCAGTACTTC

V: TRBV7-6
D: TRBD2
J: TRBJ2-7
length: 19
size: NA
CDR3: CASSFREGGHPQERSEQYF
DNA: TGTGCCAGCAGCTTCAGGGAGGGTGGACACCCGCAAGAAAGGAGCGAGCAGTACTTC

V: TRBV4-2
D: NA
J: TRBJ2-2
length: 18
size: few
CDR3: CASSQELSDYLNTGELFF
DNA: TGTGCCAGCAGCCAAGAATTGTCGGACTACTTGAACACCGGGGAGCTGTTTTTT

V: TRBV29-1
D: NA
J: TRBJ1-1
length: 13
size: NA
CDR3: CSVGRGGNTEAFF
DNA: TGCAGCGTCGGGCGGGGGGGGAACACTGAAGCTTTCTTT

V: TRBV29-1
D: NA
J: TRBJ1-2
length: 14
size: NA
CDR3: CSVEYDRQNYGYTF
DNA: TGCAGCGTTGAATATGACCGACAAAACTATGGCTACACCTTC

V: TRBV2
D: NA
J: TRBJ1-1
length: 14
size: NA
CDR3: CASSSEAGVTEAFF
DNA: TGTGCCAGCAGCTCTGAAGCGGGGGTGACTGAAGCTTTCTTT

V: TRBV19
D: NA
J: TRBJ2-5
length: 15
size: NA
CDR3: CASSTPGDLQETQYF
DNA: TGTGCCAGTAGTACCCCAGGGGATCTCCAAGAGACCCAGTACTTC

V: TRBV9
D: NA
J: TRBJ2-3
length: 12
size: NA
CDR3: CASSPRTDTQYF
DNA: TGTGCCAGCAGCCCTCGCACAGATACGCAGTATTTT

V: TRBV6-5
D: TRBD2
J: TRBJ2-5
length: 13
size: NA
CDR3: CASTRGAGETQYF
DNA: TGTGCCAGCACGCGGGGGGCGGGGGAGACCCAGTACTTC

V: TRBV6-5
D: NA
J: TRBJ1-1
length: 12
size: NA
CDR3: CASSYQDTEAFF
DNA: TGTGCCAGCAGTTACCAGGACACTGAAGCTTTCTTT

V: TRBV14
D: NA
J: TRBJ2-7
length: 14
size: NA
CDR3: CASSPGDFSYEQYF
DNA: TGTGCCAGCAGCCCCGGGGACTTCTCCTACGAGCAGTACTTC

V: TRBV27
D: NA
J: TRBJ1-1
length: 14
size: NA
CDR3: CASRLNSVNTEAFF
DNA: TGTGCCAGCAGGCTGAATAGTGTGAACACTGAAGCTTTCTTT

V: TRBV10-3
D: NA
J: TRBJ2-2
length: 14
size: NA
CDR3: CAITGERTTGELFF
DNA: TGTGCCATCACCGGGGAGAGGACCACCGGGGAGCTGTTTTTT

V: TRBV7-6
D: TRBD2
J: TRBJ2-1
length: 16
size: NA
CDR3: CASSLGGGAFYNEQFF
DNA: TGTGCCAGCAGCTTAGGCGGGGGGGCCTTCTACAATGAGCAGTTCTTC

V: TRBV2
D: NA
J: TRBJ2-5
length: 16
size: NA
CDR3: CASSEPLRGTIETQYF
DNA: TGTGCCAGCAGTGAACCCCTCAGGGGCACAATAGAGACCCAGTACTTC

V: TRBV13
D: NA
J: TRBJ2-7
length: 15
size: NA
CDR3: CASSLGAVFPYEQYF
DNA: TGTGCCAGCAGCTTAGGGGCAGTTTTCCCCTACGAGCAGTACTTC

V: TRBV6-5
D: NA
J: TRBJ1-1
length: 15
size: NA
CDR3: CASSYSSTLGPGAFF
DNA: TGTGCCAGCAGTTACTCAAGCACCCTGGGGCCTGGAGCTTTCTTT

V: TRBV4-3
D: TRBD1
J: TRBJ1-5
length: 16
size: few
CDR3: CASSQDRQGGNQPQHF
DNA: TGCGCCAGCAGCCAAGATCGGCAGGGGGGCAATCAGCCCCAGCATTTT

V: TRBV13
D: TRBD1
J: TRBJ2-7
length: 14
size: NA
CDR3: CASSRGQGIAEQYF
DNA: TGTGCCAGCAGCCGGGGACAGGGGATCGCCGAGCAGTACTTC

V: TRBV30
D: NA
J: TRBJ2-1
length: 15
size: NA
CDR3: CAWSEERQGYNEQFF
DNA: TGTGCCTGGAGTGAGGAGAGGCAGGGTTACAATGAGCAGTTCTTC

V: TRBV29-1
D: NA
J: TRBJ2-3
length: 13
size: NA
CDR3: CSVETASTDTQYF
DNA: TGCAGCGTTGAAACCGCGAGCACAGATACGCAGTATTTT

V: TRBV27
D: TRBD1
J: TRBJ1-2
length: 13
size: few
CDR3: CASSSGQAGGYTF
DNA: TGTGCCAGCAGTTCGGGACAGGCGGGTGGCTACACCTTC

V: TRBV6-1
D: NA
J: TRBJ2-3
length: 14
size: NA
CDR3: CASSVYRATDTQYF
DNA: TGTGCCAGCAGTGTCTACAGGGCCACAGATACGCAGTATTTT

V: TRBV18
D: NA
J: TRBJ1-2
length: 13
size: NA
CDR3: CASSPSEDYGYTF
DNA: TGTGCCAGCTCACCTTCAGAGGACTATGGCTACACCTTC